These T cell receptor beta chains were read from a single sample in a study of blood T cells in healthy people across ages. TCRdb re-called the 5' RACE reads through MiXCR, storing one row per CDR3 protein. The table shows 500,000 to 550,000 distinct CDR3 sequences, with under 30% occurring only once. This same sample was also part of a study on T cells of mothers and their children.

Sequenced sample: blood. The receptors were sampled from a boy between 10 and 17 years old in good health. Each CDR3 is given with its conserved first and last residue. The order of the fields is V gene, CDR3 length, J gene, D gene, clone size, CDR3 DNA, CDR3 protein. A D gene is named only where the DNA matches it firmly. Not every row has a clone size; where given, it reads once, few, many or a size class.

v_gene: TRBV6-7; len: 12; j_gene: TRBJ2-7; d_gene: NA; abundance: NA; CDR3nt: TGTGCCAGCATCTACAGAGGGGGCGAGCAGTACTTC; CDR3aa: CASIYRGGEQYF
v_gene: TRBV4-1; len: 12; j_gene: TRBJ2-3; d_gene: NA; abundance: NA; CDR3nt: TGCGCCAGCCGAGGATATTCGGATACGCAGTATTTT; CDR3aa: CASRGYSDTQYF
v_gene: TRBV25-1; len: 14; j_gene: TRBJ1-3; d_gene: TRBD1; abundance: few; CDR3nt: TGTGCCAGCAGTGAATTAGACAGGGCGACAATCCTATATTTT; CDR3aa: CASSELDRATILYF
v_gene: TRBV6-5; len: 13; j_gene: TRBJ2-3; d_gene: NA; abundance: few; CDR3nt: TGTGCCAGCAGTCCTCTAGGGGATGATACGCAGTATTTT; CDR3aa: CASSPLGDDTQYF
v_gene: TRBV2; len: 13; j_gene: TRBJ2-4; d_gene: NA; abundance: few; CDR3nt: TGTGCCAGCAGTGATCCAGTAGCGAACATTCAGTACTTC; CDR3aa: CASSDPVANIQYF
v_gene: TRBV7-2; len: 14; j_gene: TRBJ2-7; d_gene: TRBD2; abundance: few; CDR3nt: TGTGCCAGCAGCTTTGCGGGAGGATGGCGTGAGCAGTACTTC; CDR3aa: CASSFAGGWREQYF
v_gene: TRBV5-1; len: 14; j_gene: TRBJ2-5; d_gene: NA; abundance: many; CDR3nt: TGCGCCAGCAGCTTACAGGGCTATGGAGAGACCCAGTACTTC; CDR3aa: CASSLQGYGETQYF
v_gene: TRBV6-5; len: 16; j_gene: TRBJ2-7; d_gene: TRBD1; abundance: few; CDR3nt: TGTGCCAGCAGTTACTCCGGGACAGCGCTCTCCTACGAGCAGTACTTC; CDR3aa: CASSYSGTALSYEQYF
v_gene: TRBV12-3/TRBV12-4; len: 17; j_gene: TRBJ2-3; d_gene: TRBD2; abundance: few; CDR3nt: TGTGCCAGCAGTTTAGCGGTTTTAGCGGGGTTATTAGATACGCAGTATTTT; CDR3aa: CASSLAVLAGLLDTQYF
v_gene: TRBV3-1; len: 17; j_gene: TRBJ2-5; d_gene: TRBD2; abundance: NA; CDR3nt: TGTGCCAGCAGCCATAATCGAATAGCGGGCGGTCGAGAGACCCAGTACTTC; CDR3aa: CASSHNRIAGGRETQYF
v_gene: TRBV12-3/TRBV12-4; len: 14; j_gene: TRBJ2-4; d_gene: NA; abundance: NA; CDR3nt: TGTGCCAGCAGTGACCAGGGGAGCGGCAACATTCAGTACTTC; CDR3aa: CASSDQGSGNIQYF
v_gene: TRBV7-2; len: 16; j_gene: TRBJ2-3; d_gene: TRBD2; abundance: few; CDR3nt: TGTGCCAGCAGTAAAACGGGCGGGAGGAGCACAGATACGCAGTATTTT; CDR3aa: CASSKTGGRSTDTQYF
v_gene: TRBV27; len: 15; j_gene: TRBJ1-5; d_gene: NA; abundance: few; CDR3nt: TGTGCCAGCAGTTTAAGTGTCGTATCAATCTGGCCCCAGCATTTT; CDR3aa: CASSLSVVSIWPQHF
v_gene: TRBV2; len: 16; j_gene: TRBJ2-5; d_gene: NA; abundance: NA; CDR3nt: TGTGCCAGCAGTGGTCCCCGGACTGAAAGGAAAGAGACCCAGTACTTC; CDR3aa: CASSGPRTERKETQYF
v_gene: TRBV28; len: 16; j_gene: TRBJ2-2; d_gene: TRBD1; abundance: few; CDR3nt: TGTGCCAGCAGTCGAATACAGGGGGCGGTAGTCGGGGAGCTGTTTTTT; CDR3aa: CASSRIQGAVVGELFF
v_gene: TRBV7-9; len: 15; j_gene: TRBJ1-1; d_gene: NA; abundance: NA; CDR3nt: TGTGCCAGCAGCCCCCAATTGGGTCGCGACACTGAAGCTTTCTTT; CDR3aa: CASSPQLGRDTEAFF
v_gene: TRBV27; len: 14; j_gene: TRBJ1-3; d_gene: NA; abundance: few; CDR3nt: TGTGCCAGCAGTCTGACCTGGGGGGGAAACACCATATATTTT; CDR3aa: CASSLTWGGNTIYF
v_gene: TRBV28; len: 13; j_gene: TRBJ2-7; d_gene: NA; abundance: few; CDR3nt: TGTGCCAGCAGATCGGGACTCTCCTACGAGCAGTACTTC; CDR3aa: CASRSGLSYEQYF
v_gene: TRBV20-1; len: 15; j_gene: TRBJ1-2; d_gene: NA; abundance: few; CDR3nt: TGCAGTGCTAGTCTGAGGCAGGATGGGAACTATGGCTACACCTTC; CDR3aa: CSASLRQDGNYGYTF
v_gene: TRBV5-1; len: 12; j_gene: TRBJ2-1; d_gene: TRBD2; abundance: many; CDR3nt: TGCGCCAGCAGAGCGGGGAGCAATGAGCAGTTCTTC; CDR3aa: CASRAGSNEQFF
v_gene: TRBV28; len: 16; j_gene: TRBJ2-3; d_gene: TRBD2; abundance: NA; CDR3nt: TGTGCCAGCAGTCGTCGACTAGCGTCTCGCACAGATACGCAGTATTTT; CDR3aa: CASSRRLASRTDTQYF
v_gene: TRBV7-2; len: 14; j_gene: TRBJ1-1; d_gene: NA; abundance: few; CDR3nt: TGTGCCAGCAGCTTATACCGGGGTGACACTGAAGCTTTCTTT; CDR3aa: CASSLYRGDTEAFF
v_gene: TRBV7-9; len: 18; j_gene: TRBJ1-5; d_gene: TRBD1; abundance: NA; CDR3nt: TGTGCCAGCAGCTTAGTGGCGACAGGGACCCATAGCAATCAGCCCCAGCATTTT; CDR3aa: CASSLVATGTHSNQPQHF
v_gene: TRBV18; len: 15; j_gene: TRBJ1-2; d_gene: NA; abundance: NA; CDR3nt: TGTGCCAGCTCACCACCGAACCGATCTAACTATGGCTACACCTTC; CDR3aa: CASSPPNRSNYGYTF
v_gene: TRBV7-2; len: 15; j_gene: TRBJ1-2; d_gene: NA; abundance: NA; CDR3nt: TGTGCCAGCAGCACAACCCCCCCAGACCAATATGGCTACACCTTC; CDR3aa: CASSTTPPDQYGYTF
v_gene: TRBV18; len: 14; j_gene: TRBJ2-7; d_gene: TRBD2; abundance: NA; CDR3nt: TGTGCCAGCTCACCGGCTAGCGGCTTCTACGAGCAGTACTTC; CDR3aa: CASSPASGFYEQYF
v_gene: TRBV7-3; len: 15; j_gene: TRBJ2-1; d_gene: TRBD2; abundance: NA; CDR3nt: TGTGCCAGCTCAAGTCGAGCGGGGCTATACAATGAGCAGTTCTTC; CDR3aa: CASSSRAGLYNEQFF
v_gene: TRBV27; len: 16; j_gene: TRBJ1-1; d_gene: NA; abundance: few; CDR3nt: TGTGCCAGCAGTTTAAACCCATTTGGGGTTAACACTGAAGCTTTCTTT; CDR3aa: CASSLNPFGVNTEAFF
v_gene: TRBV4-1; len: 16; j_gene: TRBJ1-6; d_gene: NA; abundance: NA; CDR3nt: TGCGCCAGCAGCCAAGAGGGGGGCAGAAATGTTTCACCCCTCCACTTT; CDR3aa: CASSQEGGRNVSPLHF
v_gene: TRBV3-1; len: 13; j_gene: TRBJ1-5; d_gene: NA; abundance: few; CDR3nt: TGTGCCAGCAGCCCGGCTGGAGATCAGCCCCAGCATTTT; CDR3aa: CASSPAGDQPQHF
v_gene: TRBV4-1; len: 17; j_gene: TRBJ2-3; d_gene: NA; abundance: NA; CDR3nt: TGCGCCAGCAGCCAAGGTTCAAAGGCTCGACCCGCAGATACGCAGTATTTT; CDR3aa: CASSQGSKARPADTQYF
v_gene: TRBV9; len: 16; j_gene: TRBJ2-1; d_gene: NA; abundance: few; CDR3nt: TGTGCCAGCAGCGGACAACCGGGACCTCGGTACAATGAGCAGTTCTTC; CDR3aa: CASSGQPGPRYNEQFF
v_gene: TRBV7-2; len: 15; j_gene: TRBJ2-7; d_gene: TRBD1; abundance: many; CDR3nt: TGTGCCAGCAGCTTAAACGGACAGGGCTCCTACGAGCAGTACTTC; CDR3aa: CASSLNGQGSYEQYF
v_gene: TRBV29-1; len: 13; j_gene: TRBJ2-1; d_gene: TRBD2; abundance: many; CDR3nt: TGCAGCGTTGACCGGGAGGGCCTGTTTGAGCAGTTCTTC; CDR3aa: CSVDREGLFEQFF
v_gene: TRBV6-2/TRBV6-3; len: 12; j_gene: TRBJ2-5; d_gene: NA; abundance: NA; CDR3nt: TGTGCCAGCAGTAGGACTGTAGAGACCCAGTACTTC; CDR3aa: CASSRTVETQYF
v_gene: TRBV2; len: 17; j_gene: TRBJ1-6; d_gene: TRBD1; abundance: few; CDR3nt: TGTGCCAGCGCACGAGGGGGCAGTCCCTCCTATAATTCACCCCTCCACTTT; CDR3aa: CASARGGSPSYNSPLHF
v_gene: TRBV5-1; len: 13; j_gene: TRBJ1-5; d_gene: NA; abundance: NA; CDR3nt: TGCGCCAGCAGGCGGGGGCTCAATCAGCCCCAGCATTTT; CDR3aa: CASRRGLNQPQHF
v_gene: TRBV6-1; len: 17; j_gene: TRBJ2-2; d_gene: NA; abundance: NA; CDR3nt: TGTGCCAGCAGTGAAGGGTGGGGACTCTCTAACACCGGGGAGCTGTTTTTT; CDR3aa: CASSEGWGLSNTGELFF
v_gene: TRBV29-1; len: 14; j_gene: TRBJ1-2; d_gene: NA; abundance: few; CDR3nt: TGCAGCGTGAGGGACAATGACAGCCACTATGGCTACACCTTC; CDR3aa: CSVRDNDSHYGYTF
v_gene: TRBV5-1; len: 13; j_gene: TRBJ2-5; d_gene: NA; abundance: few; CDR3nt: TGTACCAGCAGCTTGCCACCCCAAGAGACCCAGTACTTC; CDR3aa: CTSSLPPQETQYF
v_gene: TRBV7-9; len: 12; j_gene: TRBJ1-2; d_gene: NA; abundance: NA; CDR3nt: TGTGCCAGCAGCTTTAACAGCTATGGCTACACCTTC; CDR3aa: CASSFNSYGYTF
v_gene: TRBV4-1; len: 16; j_gene: TRBJ2-2; d_gene: NA; abundance: NA; CDR3nt: TGCGCCAGCAGCCAAGGTGTAGGGGGTACCACCGGGGAGCTGTTTTTT; CDR3aa: CASSQGVGGTTGELFF
v_gene: TRBV7-3; len: 15; j_gene: TRBJ2-3; d_gene: NA; abundance: few; CDR3nt: TGTGCCAGCAGCTTGGGGCTCCTACGCACAGATACGCAGTATTTT; CDR3aa: CASSLGLLRTDTQYF
v_gene: TRBV28; len: 19; j_gene: TRBJ2-7; d_gene: NA; abundance: NA; CDR3nt: TGTGCCAGCAGTTTCCCCGATCTCCCCGGGACACCCAGCTCCTACGAGCAGTACTTC; CDR3aa: CASSFPDLPGTPSSYEQYF
v_gene: TRBV29-1; len: 14; j_gene: TRBJ1-3; d_gene: TRBD1; abundance: NA; CDR3nt: TGCAGCATAATTGCAGGGGGCTCTGGAAACACCATATATTTT; CDR3aa: CSIIAGGSGNTIYF
v_gene: TRBV29-1; len: 12; j_gene: TRBJ1-4; d_gene: TRBD1; abundance: many; CDR3nt: TGCAGCGTTGGACAGGGCGACGAAAAACTGTTTTTT; CDR3aa: CSVGQGDEKLFF
v_gene: TRBV27; len: 15; j_gene: TRBJ2-5; d_gene: TRBD2; abundance: NA; CDR3nt: TGTGCCAGCAGAGGCATTAGCGGGAACGACGAGACCCAGTACTTC; CDR3aa: CASRGISGNDETQYF
v_gene: TRBV6-6; len: 14; j_gene: TRBJ2-7; d_gene: NA; abundance: NA; CDR3nt: TGTGCCAGCAGCCAGGACGGATACTCCTACGAGCAGTACTTC; CDR3aa: CASSQDGYSYEQYF
v_gene: TRBV24-1; len: 14; j_gene: TRBJ1-2; d_gene: NA; abundance: few; CDR3nt: TGTGCCACCAGTGATTCGGACGGCACGGGAGGCTACACCTTC; CDR3aa: CATSDSDGTGGYTF
v_gene: TRBV7-3; len: 13; j_gene: TRBJ2-7; d_gene: NA; abundance: few; CDR3nt: TGTGCCAGCAGCTTGGGGACGTGGGACGAGCAGTACTTC; CDR3aa: CASSLGTWDEQYF
v_gene: TRBV27; len: 15; j_gene: TRBJ2-7; d_gene: TRBD1; abundance: NA; CDR3nt: TGTGCCAGCAGCAATGAGGGACAGGGGGCAAACGAGCAGTACTTC; CDR3aa: CASSNEGQGANEQYF
v_gene: TRBV29-1; len: 15; j_gene: TRBJ2-3; d_gene: NA; abundance: NA; CDR3nt: TGCAGCGTTGAAGTGACAGGCTCCAGCACAGATACGCAGTATTTT; CDR3aa: CSVEVTGSSTDTQYF
v_gene: TRBV9; len: 13; j_gene: TRBJ1-1; d_gene: NA; abundance: NA; CDR3nt: TGTGCCAGCAGCGTATCGGGGAGGACTGAAGCTTTCTTT; CDR3aa: CASSVSGRTEAFF
v_gene: TRBV7-2; len: 15; j_gene: TRBJ2-7; d_gene: TRBD2; abundance: few; CDR3nt: TGTGCCAGCAGCCCTCAAGCGGGACTAGCCTACGAGCAGTACTTC; CDR3aa: CASSPQAGLAYEQYF
v_gene: TRBV12-3/TRBV12-4; len: 19; j_gene: TRBJ2-1; d_gene: TRBD2; abundance: NA; CDR3nt: TGTGCCAGCAGGTCGGGACTAGCGGGGGGGGCCAGCTCCTACAATGAGCAGTTCTTC; CDR3aa: CASRSGLAGGASSYNEQFF
v_gene: TRBV7-8; len: 16; j_gene: TRBJ2-7; d_gene: TRBD1; abundance: few; CDR3nt: TGTGCCAGCAGCTTAGCGACAGGACAGGGGACATACGAGCAGTACTTC; CDR3aa: CASSLATGQGTYEQYF
v_gene: TRBV6-1; len: 12; j_gene: TRBJ1-1; d_gene: NA; abundance: few; CDR3nt: TGTGCCAGCGTCAGACAGATCACTGAAGCTTTCTTT; CDR3aa: CASVRQITEAFF
v_gene: TRBV7-2; len: 13; j_gene: TRBJ2-7; d_gene: TRBD1; abundance: NA; CDR3nt: TGTGCCAGCAGCGGACGGACAGGGAACGAGCAGTACTTC; CDR3aa: CASSGRTGNEQYF